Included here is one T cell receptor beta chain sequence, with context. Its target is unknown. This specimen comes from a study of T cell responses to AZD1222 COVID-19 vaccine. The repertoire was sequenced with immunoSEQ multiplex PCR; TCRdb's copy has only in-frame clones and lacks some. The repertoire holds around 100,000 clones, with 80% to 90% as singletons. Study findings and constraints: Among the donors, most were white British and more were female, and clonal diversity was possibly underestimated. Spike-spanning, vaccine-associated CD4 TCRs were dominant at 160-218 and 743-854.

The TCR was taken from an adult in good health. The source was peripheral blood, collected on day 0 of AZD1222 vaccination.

CDR3 nucleotides: TGTGCCAGCAACAAGGGGGGGAGCTCCTACGAGCAGTACTTC. This translates into CASNKGGSSYEQYF. The J gene is TRBJ2-7, the V gene TRBV28, with TRBD2 as a possible D gene (7 bases). In germline, CDR1 is MDHEN, CDR2 SYDVKM. This CDR3 has 14 residues. V shed 7 bases and J shed 0 bases, with 13 bases lying between them. The complete variable domain, with remaining parts taken from reference TRBV28 and TRBJ2-7, reads DVKVTQSSRYLVKRTGEKVFLECVQDMDHENMFWYRQDPGLGLRLIYFSYDVKMKEKGDIPEGYSVSREKKERFSLILESASTNQTSMYLCASNKGGSSYEQYFGPGTRLTVT.